Below, one TCR beta chain is given with its context. As yet, its antigen is unknown. TCRdb keeps only in-frame clones here, not all; method: immunoSEQ multiplex PCR. The data show 70,000 to 85,000 clones, about 84% seen once. This CDR3 spans 13 amino acids. V lost 0 bases and J lost 6, with 8 bases in between. Germline-derived CDR1 and CDR2 are MNHEY and SVGAGI. The sample belongs to a study of cytotoxic CD8 clonotypes in ibrutinib-treated CLL. Study-wide results and caveats: Clonality was higher at baseline than in age-matched healthy donors and tracked circulating CD8+ T-cell counts.

This receptor was identified in a human donor with chronic lymphocytic leukemia. The chain links TRBV6-5 to TRBJ1-1; D not certain. This specimen was PBMCs, taken at disease progression, from a patient treated with ibrutinib. The CDR3 sequence is CASSYSSAAEAFF. The CDR3 DNA follows: TGTGCCAGCAGTTACTCGAGTGCGGCTGAAGCTTTCTTT.